One sample yielded the 11 T cell receptor beta chains listed below, sequenced in a study of shared clonotypes between healthy human individuals. Method: immunoSEQ multiplex PCR; TCRdb's copy keeps in-frame clones and lacks some. The table lists approximately 1.5 million clones, approximately 98% of them singletons. Sequencing was carried out using naive CD4+ T cells sorted from blood. Subset: CD45RA+ positively selected. These receptors originate from a man aged 30 to 39 in good health.

As to this clone: Other DNA sequences from this sample encode an identical CDR3 as well. V usage is TRBV5-1 and J usage is TRBJ1-1; 7 bases line up with TRBD1. This CDR3 contains 13 residues. Germline-derived CDR1 and CDR2 are SGHRS and YFSETQ. The V and J ends lost 4 bases and 2 bases, in that order; junction bases with no gene match: 2. Written as DNA, the CDR3 is TGCGCCAGCAGCGGACAGGTCAACACTGAAGCTTTCTTT. It specifies CASSGQVNTEAFF.

The gene calls are TRBV11-3 and TRBJ2-1; TRBD2 matches at 12 bases. The CDR3 contains 15 residues. V shed 2 bases, J shed 8 bases, and the junction held 4 bases outside the gene matches. The germline CDR1 and CDR2 sequences are SGHNT and YENEEA. CDR3 region: CASSLRTSGNHEQFF. The CDR3, as DNA: TGTGCCAGCAGCTTAAGGACTAGCGGGAACCATGAGCAGTTCTTC.

The rearrangement joins TRBV5-5 to TRBJ2-1, with D perhaps matching TRBD2 (5 bases). CDR3 length: 13 residues. Trimming left V 3 bases short and J 6 bases short, with 10 bases between. The germline V gene encodes CDR1 SGHKS and CDR2 YYEKEE (reference sequence). CDR3 amino acids: CASSSGSFNEQFF. DNA for the CDR3: TGTGCCAGCAGCTCTGGGAGCTTCAATGAGCAGTTCTTC.

The V call is TRBV29-1, the J call TRBJ2-3; D is possibly TRBD1 (7 bases). Germline loops: CDR1 SQVTM, CDR2 ANQGSEA. V dropped 6 bases and J dropped 1 base, with 17 bases sitting between them. The CDR3 extends over 15 amino acids. CDR3 in DNA: TGCAGCGTACCGAGGGCGGGGACAGGCACAGATACGCAGTATTTT. Its protein is CSVPRAGTGTDTQYF.

The gene calls are TRBV5-1 and TRBJ2-1; no reliable D call. With 5 bases removed from V and 2 bases from J, the gap between germline ends came to 14 bases. Germline assignment: CDR1 SGHRS and CDR2 YFSETQ. This CDR3 spans 15 amino acids. CDR3 DNA sequence: TGCGCCAGCAGTCCGTTCAGGACCACCTACAATGAGCAGTTCTTC. Its translation: CASSPFRTTYNEQFF.

V gene TRBV5-1 combines with J gene TRBJ2-1, with D perhaps being TRBD1 or TRBD2 (5 bases each). Germline CDR1 is SGHRS and CDR2 is YFSETQ. The CDR3 sequence is 13 residues long. The germline V and J ends were trimmed by 3 bases and 8 bases, with 12 bases remaining between them. In nucleotides, the CDR3 is TGCGCCAGCAGCTCCGAATGGGGACATGAGCAGTTCTTC. Its protein is CASSSEWGHEQFF.

V and J are TRBV4-1 and TRBJ1-4, with TRBD1 as a possible D gene (6 bases). V lost 3 bases and J 4 bases, leaving 15 bases between the germline ends. The V gene's germline CDR1 is MGHRA and CDR2 YSYEKL. This CDR3 spans 16 amino acids. CDR3 in DNA: TGCGCCAGCAGCCAGTGGCAGTCAGGGGTTAATGAAAAACTGTTTTTT. This encodes CASSQWQSGVNEKLFF.

In its sample, this clone was seen once. CDR3 DNA: TGCGCCAGCAGCTTGGATCGGACCGTGACCGGGGAGCTGTTTTTT. It yields the protein CASSLDRTVTGELFF. The chain combines TRBV5-1 with TRBJ2-2; no firm D call. V shed 0 bases and J shed 5 bases, with 11 bases lying between them. The CDR3 contains 15 residues. The germline V gene encodes CDR1 SGHRS and CDR2 YFSETQ.

The gene calls are TRBV7-9 and TRBJ2-1; the D gene could be TRBD1 or TRBD2 (5 bases each). Trimming removed 3 bases at V and 5 bases at J, with 14 bases between. CDR3 size: 15 residues. Germline CDR1 reads SEHNR; CDR2 reads FQNEAQ (reference sequence). The CDR3 DNA reads TGTGCCAGCAGCTTTATGGGGACGGAAAACAATGAGCAGTTCTTC. Translation gives CASSFMGTENNEQFF.

The chain couples TRBV2 to TRBJ1-2; 8 bases fit TRBD1. The CDR3 spans 15 residues. The germline V gene encodes CDR1 SNHLY and CDR2 FYNNEI. Trimming cost V 8 bases and J 0 bases; bases outside gene matches: 8. The CDR3 DNA reads TGTGCCAGCCGGACAGGGAGGGTTTCTAACTATGGCTACACCTTC. It encodes CASRTGRVSNYGYTF. Full variable domain (remainder filled in from reference TRBV2 and TRBJ1-2): EPEVTQTPSHQVTQMGQEVILRCVPISNHLYFYWYRQILGQKVEFLVSFYNNEISEKSEIFDDQFSVERPDGSNFTLKIRSTKLEDSAMYFCASRTGRVSNYGYTFGSGTRLTVV.

The chain combines TRBV5-1 with TRBJ1-5; TRBD1 aligns across 7 bases. Germline CDR1 SGHRS, CDR2 YFSETQ. V lost 10 bases and J lost 5; bases outside the gene matches: 27. CDR3 length: 19 residues. In DNA form, the CDR3 reads TGCGCCGCCCCAGGTATTCGGACAGGACCAACCCCCGTCCATCAGCCCCAGCATTTT. The encoded protein is CAAPGIRTGPTPVHQPQHF.